This TCR beta chain originates from a study of T cell responses to AZD1222 COVID-19 vaccine. Regarding the study as a whole: Reports indicate that nearly half of spike-specific TCRs are directed at unmutated variant regions. Donors skewed white British and female; clonal diversity was possibly underestimated. After the peak T cell response, and only then, were repertoires sampled.

Clones were sequenced by immunoSEQ multiplex PCR, and TCRdb holds only the in-frame ones, with some missing. The sample has over 85,000 clones, less than 90% seen once. The CDR3 covers 15 residues. CDR1 LGHNA and CDR2 YSLEER come from the germline V gene. The germline V and J ends were trimmed by 0 bases and 2 bases, with 10 bases remaining between them. This clone was observed once. The target antigen is unknown. The chain carries TRBV4-3 and TRBJ1-2; no reliable D call. This receptor was taken from an adult in good health. The sample in question was peripheral blood, obtained on day 0 of AZD1222 vaccination. CDR3 in amino acids: CASSQEVAGNYGYTF. CDR3 coding DNA: TGCGCCAGCAGCCAAGAGGTGGCGGGGAACTATGGCTACACCTTC.